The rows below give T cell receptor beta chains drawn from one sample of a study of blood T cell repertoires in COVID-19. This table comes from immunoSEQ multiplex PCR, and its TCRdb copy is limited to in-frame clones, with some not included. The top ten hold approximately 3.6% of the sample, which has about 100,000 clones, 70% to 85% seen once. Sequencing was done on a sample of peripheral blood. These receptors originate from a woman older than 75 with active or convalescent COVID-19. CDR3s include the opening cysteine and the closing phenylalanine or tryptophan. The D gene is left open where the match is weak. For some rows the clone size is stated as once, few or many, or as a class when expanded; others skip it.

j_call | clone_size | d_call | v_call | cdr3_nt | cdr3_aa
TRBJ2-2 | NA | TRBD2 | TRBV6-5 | TGTGCCAGCAGTTACTCCCCGGGGGGCACCGGGGAGCTGTTTTTT | CASSYSPGGTGELFF
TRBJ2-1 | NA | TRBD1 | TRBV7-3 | TGTGCCAGCAGCCAAGGGACAGCCAGCTACAATGAGCAGTTCTTC | CASSQGTASYNEQFF
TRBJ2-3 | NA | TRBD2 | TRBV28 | TGTGCCAGCAGTTTCATTGCGGGGGGGCTCACAGATACGCAGTATTTT | CASSFIAGGLTDTQYF
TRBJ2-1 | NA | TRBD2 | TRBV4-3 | TGCGCCAGCAGCCAAGATCACCCAAGACTAGCGGGAGGGCCAGGTGAGCAGTTCTTC | CASSQDHPRLAGGPGEQFF
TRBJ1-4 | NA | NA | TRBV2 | TGTGCCAGCAGCCCCGGCACGCCGGGGGGGGAAAAACTGTTTTTT | CASSPGTPGGEKLFF
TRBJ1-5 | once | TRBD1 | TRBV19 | TGTGCCAGTACTACGGACAGGGCGGATCAGCCCCAGCATTTT | CASTTDRADQPQHF
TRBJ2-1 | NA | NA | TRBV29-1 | TGCAGCGCAGACGGGGTTTGGGCATACAATGAGCAGTTCTTC | CSADGVWAYNEQFF
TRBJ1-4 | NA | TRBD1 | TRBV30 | TGTGCCTGGAGCCTTTCGACAGGGACTAATGAAAAACTGTTTTTT | CAWSLSTGTNEKLFF
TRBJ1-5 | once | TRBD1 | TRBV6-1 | TGTGCCAGCAGTGGCGGACAGGGTAAGCTAAGACAGCCCCAGCATTTT | CASSGGQGKLRQPQHF
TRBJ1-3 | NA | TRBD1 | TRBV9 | TGTGCCAGCAGCGTAGGGACAGGGCCGAACTCTGGAAACACCATATATTTT | CASSVGTGPNSGNTIYF
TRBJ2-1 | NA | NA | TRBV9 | TGTGCCAGCAGCACCCAGACAGGTGGAGGCTACAATGAGCAGTTCTTC | CASSTQTGGGYNEQFF
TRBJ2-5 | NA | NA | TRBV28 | TGTGCCAGCAGTCTCTCTAGGGAGACCCAGTACTTC | CASSLSRETQYF
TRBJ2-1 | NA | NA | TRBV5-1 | TGCGCCAGCAGCTCCAAAACTGGGGGGAGCTCCTACAATGAGCAGTTCTTC | CASSSKTGGSSYNEQFF
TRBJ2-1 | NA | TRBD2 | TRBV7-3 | TGTGCCAGCAGCTTAACGTCCGGCAGGACTAGCGGGGTATACGAGCAGTTCTTC | CASSLTSGRTSGVYEQFF
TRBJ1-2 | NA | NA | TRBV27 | TGTGCCAGCAGTCCCACCCGACAGTTTCCGATGAATGGCTACACCTTC | CASSPTRQFPMNGYTF